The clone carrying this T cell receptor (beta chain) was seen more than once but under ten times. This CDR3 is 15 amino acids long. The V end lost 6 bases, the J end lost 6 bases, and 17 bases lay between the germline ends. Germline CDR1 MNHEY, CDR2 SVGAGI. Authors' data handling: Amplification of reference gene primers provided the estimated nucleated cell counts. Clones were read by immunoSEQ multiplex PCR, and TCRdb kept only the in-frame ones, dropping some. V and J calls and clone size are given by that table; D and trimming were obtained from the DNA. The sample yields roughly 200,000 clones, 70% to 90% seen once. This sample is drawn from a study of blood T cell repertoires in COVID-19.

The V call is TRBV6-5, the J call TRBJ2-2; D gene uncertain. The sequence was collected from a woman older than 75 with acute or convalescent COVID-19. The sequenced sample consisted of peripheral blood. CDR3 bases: TGTGCCAGCAGCCCAGGCATAGTAGTTCCCGGGGAGCTGTTTTTT. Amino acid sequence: CASSPGIVVPGELFF.